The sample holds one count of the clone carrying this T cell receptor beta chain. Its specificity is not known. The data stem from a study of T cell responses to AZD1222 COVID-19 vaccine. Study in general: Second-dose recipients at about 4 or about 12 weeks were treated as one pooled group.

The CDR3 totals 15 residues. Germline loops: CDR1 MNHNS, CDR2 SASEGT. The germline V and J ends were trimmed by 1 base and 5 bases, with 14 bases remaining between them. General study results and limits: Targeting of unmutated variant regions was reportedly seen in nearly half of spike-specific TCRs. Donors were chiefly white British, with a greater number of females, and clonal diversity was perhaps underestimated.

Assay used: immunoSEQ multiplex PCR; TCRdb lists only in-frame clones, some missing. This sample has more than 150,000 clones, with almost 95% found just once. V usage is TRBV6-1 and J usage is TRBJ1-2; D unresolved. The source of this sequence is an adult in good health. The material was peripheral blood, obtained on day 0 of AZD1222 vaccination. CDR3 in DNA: TGTGCCAGCAGTGAAGGATTGGGTCTAGTATATGGCTACACCTTC. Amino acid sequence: CASSEGLGLVYGYTF.